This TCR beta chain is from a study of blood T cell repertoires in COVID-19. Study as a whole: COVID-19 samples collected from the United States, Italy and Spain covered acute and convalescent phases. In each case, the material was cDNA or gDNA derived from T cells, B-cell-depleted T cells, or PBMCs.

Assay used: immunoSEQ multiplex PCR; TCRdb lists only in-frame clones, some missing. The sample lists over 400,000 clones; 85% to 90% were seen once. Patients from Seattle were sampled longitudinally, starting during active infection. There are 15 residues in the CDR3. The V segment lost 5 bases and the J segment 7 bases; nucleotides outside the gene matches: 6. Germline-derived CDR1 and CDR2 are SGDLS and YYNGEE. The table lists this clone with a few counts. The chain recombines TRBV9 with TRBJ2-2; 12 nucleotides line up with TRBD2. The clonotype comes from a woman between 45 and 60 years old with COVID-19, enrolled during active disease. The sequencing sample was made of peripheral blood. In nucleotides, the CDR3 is TGTGCCAGCAGTTCTAGCGGGGGGGCCCGCGGGGAGCTGTTTTTT. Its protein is CASSSSGGARGELFF. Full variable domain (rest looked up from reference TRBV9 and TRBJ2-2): DSGVTQTPKHLITATGQRVTLRCSPRSGDLSVYWYQQSLDQGLQFLIQYYNGEERAKGNILERFSAQQFPDLHSELNLSSLELGDSALYFCASSSSGGARGELFFGEGSRLTVL.